One and the same sample provided the 12 T cell receptor beta chains below, sequenced in a study of T cell responses to AZD1222 COVID-19 vaccine. The repertoire was sequenced with immunoSEQ multiplex PCR; TCRdb's copy has only in-frame clones and lacks some. Here the sample spans some 100,000 clones, 86% being singletons. Sequences were derived from peripheral blood, sampled on day 0 of AZD1222 vaccination. The receptors shown here come from an adult in good health.

CDR3 amino acids: CASSKTAEAFF. The DNA for the CDR3 is TGTGCCAGTAGTAAGACAGCTGAAGCTTTCTTT. The chain combines TRBV19 with TRBJ1-1; tentative D call: TRBD1 (5 bases). Germline-derived CDR1 and CDR2 are LNHDA and SQIVND (reference sequence). Trimming shortened V by 4 bases and J by 6 bases, and 6 bases separated the two germline ends. This CDR3 has 11 amino acids.

The chain couples TRBV2 to TRBJ1-6; 11 nucleotides align to TRBD1. The ends lost 4 bases at V and 15 bases at J; junction bases unmatched: 2. CDR1 is SNHLY and CDR2 is FYNNEI in the germline V gene. CDR3 size: 12 residues. This chain's CDR3 is CASSGGQGGLHF. The CDR3 DNA follows: TGTGCCAGCAGTGGGGGACAGGGGGGCCTCCACTTT. The full variable domain, rest sourced from reference TRBV2 and TRBJ1-6, is EPEVTQTPSHQVTQMGQEVILRCVPISNHLYFYWYRQILGQKVEFLVSFYNNEISEKSEIFDDQFSVERPDGSNFTLKIRSTKLEDSAMYFCASSGGQGGLHFGNGTRLTVT.

This chain joins TRBV28 and TRBJ2-7, with 12 positions matching TRBD2. After removal of 5 bases from V and 7 bases from J, the junction contained 15 bases not matched to a gene. CDR3 length: 17 amino acids. Germline CDR1 MDHEN, CDR2 SYDVKM. This chain's CDR3 is CASSPSSSGRALDEQYF. CDR3 bases: TGTGCCAGCAGTCCATCCTCTAGCGGGAGGGCCCTGGATGAGCAGTACTTC.

The rearrangement uses TRBV29-1 and TRBJ1-5; D not certain. Germline-derived CDR1 and CDR2 are SQVTM and ANQGSEA. The germline V and J ends were trimmed by 5 bases and 3 bases, with 5 bases remaining between them. The CDR3 spans 11 residues. CDR3 region: CSVTSNQPQHF. CDR3 sequence (DNA): TGCAGCGTTACTTCCAATCAGCCCCAGCATTTT.

The genes are TRBV7-2 and TRBJ2-3; 10 nucleotides agree with TRBD2. The CDR3 is 16 residues long. Per germline, CDR1 SGHTA and CDR2 FQGNSA. J gave up 4 bases and V 5 bases, and 9 bases lay outside the gene matches. CDR3: CASSDRSGRWADTQYF. The CDR3 region has the DNA TGTGCCAGCAGCGACCGTAGCGGGAGGTGGGCAGATACGCAGTATTTT.

The genes are TRBV18 and TRBJ1-1; D unresolved. Germline loops: CDR1 KGHSH, CDR2 LQKENI. V was clipped by 2 bases and J by 3 bases, with 7 bases between them. This CDR3 is 13 amino acids long. The CDR3 spells CASSPELYTEAFF. The CDR3 DNA reads as TGTGCCAGCTCACCAGAATTGTACACTGAAGCTTTCTTT.

V is TRBV19 and J is TRBJ1-4, with D perhaps matching TRBD1 (5 bases). This CDR3 is built from 14 residues. V lost 4 bases and J 6 bases, leaving 12 bases between the germline ends. Germline V gene data show CDR1 as LNHDA and CDR2 as SQIVND (reference sequence). The CDR3: CASSNRDGDEKLFF. The CDR3 DNA reads as TGTGCCAGTAGTAACCGGGACGGGGATGAAAAACTGTTTTTT.

This rearrangement joins TRBV15 to TRBJ1-5; 8 nucleotides line up with TRBD1. Germline CDR1 and CDR2: LNHNV and YYDKDF (reference sequence). The junction had 8 bases not matched to a gene; V was cut back by 4 bases and J by 6 bases. This CDR3 has 15 amino acids. The CDR3 sequence: CATSKTGADVQPQHF. CDR3 DNA: TGTGCCACCAGCAAGACAGGGGCGGACGTTCAGCCCCAGCATTTT.

This rearrangement joins TRBV15 to TRBJ2-2, with 8 bases that match TRBD2. The CDR3 loop spans 14 amino acids. Germline CDR1 reads LNHNV; CDR2 reads YYDKDF (reference sequence). With 8 bases clipped from V and 7 bases from J, the junction kept 9 bases outside the gene matches. CDR3: CATAQRELGGELFF. CDR3 bases: TGTGCCACCGCACAGCGGGAGCTGGGCGGGGAGCTGTTTTTT.

The genes are TRBV28 and TRBJ1-2, with D unresolved. Germline CDR1 MDHEN, CDR2 SYDVKM. The CDR3 runs to 10 residues. Trimming cost V 9 bases and J 1 base, with 3 bases left between them. The CDR3 nucleotides are TGTGCCAGTCGTAACTATGGCTACACCTTC. Protein sequence: CASRNYGYTF.

The chain employs TRBV7-2 and TRBJ2-5; 9 bases are a match to TRBD1. Germline trimming cut 1 base from V and 6 bases from J; bases unmatched to any gene: 0. The CDR3 extends over 13 amino acids. CDR1 is SGHTA, CDR2 FQGNSA, per germline. The CDR3 DNA reads TGTGCCAGCAGCTTAGACAGGGGGCAGACCCAGTACTTC. Translating it yields CASSLDRGQTQYF.

The rearrangement joins TRBV11-2 to TRBJ2-7; D remains unclear. CDR3 size: 11 residues. V was clipped by 4 bases and J by 1 base, with 2 bases between them. Germline V lookup: CDR1 SGHAT, CDR2 FQNNGV. CDR3 DNA sequence: TGTGCCAGCAGCTCGTCCTACGAGCAGTACTTC. The encoded protein is CASSSSYEQYF.